Listed below are T cell receptor beta chains from one sample, sequenced in a study of blood T cell repertoires in COVID-19. Clones were read by immunoSEQ multiplex PCR, and TCRdb kept only the in-frame ones, dropping some. The sample lists about 190,000 clones; around 85% were seen once. Sequenced material: peripheral blood. The source of these receptors is a man aged 30-40 years with acute or convalescent COVID-19. The CDR3 runs from the conserved cysteine through the conserved F or W. The D gene is left open where the match is weak. Only some rows state a clone size, as once, few, many or a class for expanded clones.

TRBJ2-7	NA	once	TRBV5-1	CASSLDTGSRKYF
TRBJ1-6	NA	NA	TRBV6-5	CASSYSSFSPLHF
TRBJ2-5	TRBD1	NA	TRBV11-2	CASSSGGWTQYF
TRBJ2-3	TRBD2	NA	TRBV11-2	CASSLGLAGRNTQYF
TRBJ1-2	NA	NA	TRBV3-1/TRBV3-2	CASSPLGTRFNYGYTF
TRBJ1-4	NA	NA	TRBV5-1	CASSVQDTGEKLFF
TRBJ1-1	NA	few	TRBV6-5	CASSLPAEAFF
TRBJ1-1	NA	NA	TRBV14	CASSPSAGTGTEAFF
TRBJ1-6	NA	NA	TRBV3-1/TRBV3-2	CASSRLNSPLHF
TRBJ1-3	TRBD1	once	TRBV6-5	CASREGQNSGNTIYF
TRBJ1-6	NA	once	TRBV3-1/TRBV3-2	CASSQAAVGSSSPLHF
TRBJ1-1	NA	NA	TRBV18	CASSPPTREAAFF
TRBJ2-7	TRBD1	NA	TRBV6-5	CASSYKAGGIYEQYF
TRBJ2-3	TRBD2	NA	TRBV7-3	CASSFGLAGPTDTQYF
TRBJ1-1	NA	NA	TRBV11-2	CASSLGGFNTEAFF
TRBJ1-4	NA	NA	TRBV2	CASRAQGLRHGVNEKLFF